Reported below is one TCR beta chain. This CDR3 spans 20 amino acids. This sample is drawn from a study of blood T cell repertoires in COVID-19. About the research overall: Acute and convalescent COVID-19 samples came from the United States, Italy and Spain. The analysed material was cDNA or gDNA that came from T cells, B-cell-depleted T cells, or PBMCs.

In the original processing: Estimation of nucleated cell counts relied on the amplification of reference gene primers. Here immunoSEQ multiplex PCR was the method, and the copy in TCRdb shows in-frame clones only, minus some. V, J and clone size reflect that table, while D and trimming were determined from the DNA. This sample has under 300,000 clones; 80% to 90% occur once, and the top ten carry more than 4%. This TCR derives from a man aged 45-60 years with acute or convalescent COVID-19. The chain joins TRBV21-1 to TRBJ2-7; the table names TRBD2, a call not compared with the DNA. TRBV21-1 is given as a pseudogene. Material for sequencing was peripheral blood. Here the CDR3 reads CATYDRKLPGLAGGTYEQYF. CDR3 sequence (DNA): TGTGCCACCTACGACAGGAAACTACCGGGACTAGCGGGAGGTACCTACGAGCAGTACTTC.